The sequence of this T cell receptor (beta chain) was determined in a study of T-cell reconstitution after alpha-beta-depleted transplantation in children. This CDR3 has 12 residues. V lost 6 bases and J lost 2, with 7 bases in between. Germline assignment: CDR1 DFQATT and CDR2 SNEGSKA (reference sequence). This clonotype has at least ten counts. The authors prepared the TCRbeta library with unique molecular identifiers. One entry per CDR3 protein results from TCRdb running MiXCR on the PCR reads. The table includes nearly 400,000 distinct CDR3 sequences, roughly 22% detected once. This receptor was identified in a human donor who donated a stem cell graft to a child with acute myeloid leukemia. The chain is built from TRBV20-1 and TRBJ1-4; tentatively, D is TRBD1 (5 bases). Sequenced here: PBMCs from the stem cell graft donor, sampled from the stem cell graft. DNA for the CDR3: TGCAGTGCCTGGGGGACTAATGAAAAACTGTTTTTT. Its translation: CSAWGTNEKLFF.